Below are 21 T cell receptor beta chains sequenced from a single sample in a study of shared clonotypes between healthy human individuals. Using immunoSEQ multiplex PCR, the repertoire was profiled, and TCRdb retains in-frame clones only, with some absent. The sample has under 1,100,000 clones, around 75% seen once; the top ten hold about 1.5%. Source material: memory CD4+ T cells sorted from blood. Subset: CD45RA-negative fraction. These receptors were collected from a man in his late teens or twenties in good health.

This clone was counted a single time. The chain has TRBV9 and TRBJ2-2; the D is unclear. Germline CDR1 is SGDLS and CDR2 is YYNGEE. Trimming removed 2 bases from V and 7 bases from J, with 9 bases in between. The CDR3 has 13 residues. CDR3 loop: CASSVSSDGELFF. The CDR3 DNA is TGTGCCAGCAGCGTTAGCTCGGACGGGGAGCTGTTTTTT.

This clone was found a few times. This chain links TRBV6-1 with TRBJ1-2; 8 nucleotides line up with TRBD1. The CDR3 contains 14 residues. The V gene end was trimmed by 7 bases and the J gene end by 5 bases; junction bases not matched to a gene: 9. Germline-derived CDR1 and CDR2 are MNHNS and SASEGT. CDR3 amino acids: CASNFQGAGYGYTF. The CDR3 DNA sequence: TGTGCCAGCAACTTTCAGGGGGCTGGGTATGGCTACACCTTC.

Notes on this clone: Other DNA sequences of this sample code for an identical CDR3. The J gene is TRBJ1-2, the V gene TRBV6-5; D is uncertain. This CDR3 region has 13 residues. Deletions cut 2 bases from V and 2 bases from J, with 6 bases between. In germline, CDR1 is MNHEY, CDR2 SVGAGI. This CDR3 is CASSYTVNYGYTF. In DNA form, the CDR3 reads TGTGCCAGCAGTTACACGGTGAACTATGGCTACACCTTC.

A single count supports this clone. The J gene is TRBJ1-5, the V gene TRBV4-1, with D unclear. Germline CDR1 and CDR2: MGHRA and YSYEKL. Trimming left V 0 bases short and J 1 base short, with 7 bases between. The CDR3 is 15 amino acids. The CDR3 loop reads CASSQEWISNQPQHF. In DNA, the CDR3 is TGCGCCAGCAGCCAAGAATGGATAAGCAATCAGCCCCAGCATTTT.

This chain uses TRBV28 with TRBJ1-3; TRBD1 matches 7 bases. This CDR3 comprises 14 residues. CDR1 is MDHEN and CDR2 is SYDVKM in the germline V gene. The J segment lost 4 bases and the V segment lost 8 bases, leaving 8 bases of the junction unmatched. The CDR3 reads CASGLPGQGNTIYF. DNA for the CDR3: TGTGCCAGCGGACTTCCGGGACAGGGAAACACCATATATTTT.

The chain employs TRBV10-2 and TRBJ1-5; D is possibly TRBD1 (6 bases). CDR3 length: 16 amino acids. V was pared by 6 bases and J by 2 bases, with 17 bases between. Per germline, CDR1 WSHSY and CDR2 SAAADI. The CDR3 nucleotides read TGCGCCAGCAGAGCTAATGCAGGGGCCGGCAATCAGCCCCAGCATTTT. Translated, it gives CASRANAGAGNQPQHF.

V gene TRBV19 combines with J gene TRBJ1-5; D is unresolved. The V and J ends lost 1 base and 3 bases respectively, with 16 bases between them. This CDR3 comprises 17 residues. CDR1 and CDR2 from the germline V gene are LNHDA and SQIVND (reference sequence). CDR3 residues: CASSIALPSRTNQPQHF. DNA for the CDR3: TGTGCCAGTAGTATAGCCCTCCCCAGCAGGACCAATCAGCCCCAGCATTTT.

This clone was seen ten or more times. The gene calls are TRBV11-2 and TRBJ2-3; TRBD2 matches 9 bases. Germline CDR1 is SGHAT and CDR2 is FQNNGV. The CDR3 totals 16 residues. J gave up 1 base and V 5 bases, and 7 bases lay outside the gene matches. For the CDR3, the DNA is TGTGCCAGCAGCACCAGACTAGCGGTGGGCACAGATACGCAGTATTTT. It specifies CASSTRLAVGTDTQYF.

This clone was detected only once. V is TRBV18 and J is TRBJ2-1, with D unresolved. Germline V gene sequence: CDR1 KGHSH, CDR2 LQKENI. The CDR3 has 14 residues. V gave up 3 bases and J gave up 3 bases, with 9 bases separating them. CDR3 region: CASSPRLGYNEQFF. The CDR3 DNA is TGTGCCAGCTCACCGAGACTGGGCTACAATGAGCAGTTCTTC.

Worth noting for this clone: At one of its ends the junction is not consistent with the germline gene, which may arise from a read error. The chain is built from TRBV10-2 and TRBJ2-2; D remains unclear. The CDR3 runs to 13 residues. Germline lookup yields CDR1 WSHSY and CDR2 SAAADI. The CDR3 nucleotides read TGCGCCAGCAGTGAGTCGAAAACCGGGGAGCTGTTTTTT. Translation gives CASSESKTGELFF.

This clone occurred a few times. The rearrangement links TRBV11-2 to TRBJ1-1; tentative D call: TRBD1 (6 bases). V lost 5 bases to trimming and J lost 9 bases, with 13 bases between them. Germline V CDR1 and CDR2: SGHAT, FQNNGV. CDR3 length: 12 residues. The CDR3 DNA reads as TGTGCCAGCAGCACCTCAGGGGCTAAAGCTTTCTTT. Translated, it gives CASSTSGAKAFF.

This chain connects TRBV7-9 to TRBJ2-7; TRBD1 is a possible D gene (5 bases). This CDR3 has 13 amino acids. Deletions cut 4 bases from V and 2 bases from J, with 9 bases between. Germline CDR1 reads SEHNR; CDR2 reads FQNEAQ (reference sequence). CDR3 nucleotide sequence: TGTGCCAGCAGCTACCAAGGGGCCTACGAGCAGTACTTC. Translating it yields CASSYQGAYEQYF. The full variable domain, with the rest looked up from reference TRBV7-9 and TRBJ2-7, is DTGVSQNPRHKITKRGQNVTFRCDPISEHNRLYWYRQTLGQGPEFLTYFQNEAQLEKSRLLSDRFSAERPKGSFSTLEIQRTEQGDSAMYLCASSYQGAYEQYFGPGTRLTVT.

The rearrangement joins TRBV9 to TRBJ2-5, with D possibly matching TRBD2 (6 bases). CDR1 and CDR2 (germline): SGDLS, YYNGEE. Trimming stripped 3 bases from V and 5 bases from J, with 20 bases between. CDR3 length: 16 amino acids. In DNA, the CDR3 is TGTGCCAGCAGCGCCCATGCCAGCGGGCTGGGGGAGACCCAGTACTTC. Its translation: CASSAHASGLGETQYF.

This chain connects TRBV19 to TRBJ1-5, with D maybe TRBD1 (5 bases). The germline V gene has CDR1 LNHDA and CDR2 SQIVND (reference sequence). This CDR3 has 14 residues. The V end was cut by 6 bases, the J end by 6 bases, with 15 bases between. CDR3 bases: TGTGCCAGTAGAGATGCCCAGGGCGGTCAGCCCCAGCATTTT. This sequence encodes CASRDAQGGQPQHF.

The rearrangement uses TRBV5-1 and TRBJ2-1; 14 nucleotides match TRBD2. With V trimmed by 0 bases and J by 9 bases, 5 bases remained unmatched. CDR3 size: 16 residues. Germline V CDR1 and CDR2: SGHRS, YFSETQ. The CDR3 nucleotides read TGCGCCAGCAGCTTGGCCGGGACTAGCGGGAGTGTTGAGCAGTTCTTC. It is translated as CASSLAGTSGSVEQFF.

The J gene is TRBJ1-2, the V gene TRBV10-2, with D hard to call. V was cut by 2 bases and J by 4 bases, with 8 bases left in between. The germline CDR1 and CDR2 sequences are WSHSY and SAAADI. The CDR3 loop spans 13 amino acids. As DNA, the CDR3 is TGCGCCAGCAGTGAGAAGGGTCCCTATGGCTACACCTTC. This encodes CASSEKGPYGYTF.

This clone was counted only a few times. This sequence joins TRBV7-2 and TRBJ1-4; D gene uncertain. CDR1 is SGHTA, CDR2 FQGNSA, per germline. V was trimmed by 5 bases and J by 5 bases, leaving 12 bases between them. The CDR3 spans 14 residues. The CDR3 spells CASSPRTENEKLFF. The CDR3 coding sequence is TGTGCCAGCAGCCCTAGGACTGAGAATGAAAAACTGTTTTTT.

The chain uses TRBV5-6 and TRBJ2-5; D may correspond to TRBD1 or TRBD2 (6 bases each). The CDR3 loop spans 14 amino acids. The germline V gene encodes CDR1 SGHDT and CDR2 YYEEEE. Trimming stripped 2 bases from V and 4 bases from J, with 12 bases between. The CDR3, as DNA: TGTGCCAGCAGCTTTGGGGGGCGCGGAGAGACCCAGTACTTC. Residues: CASSFGGRGETQYF.

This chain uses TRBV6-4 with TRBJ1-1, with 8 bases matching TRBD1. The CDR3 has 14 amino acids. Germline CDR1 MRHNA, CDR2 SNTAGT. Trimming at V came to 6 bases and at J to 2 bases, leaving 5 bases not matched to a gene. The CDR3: CASRQGQANTEAFF. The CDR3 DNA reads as TGTGCCAGCAGACAGGGACAGGCTAACACTGAAGCTTTCTTT.

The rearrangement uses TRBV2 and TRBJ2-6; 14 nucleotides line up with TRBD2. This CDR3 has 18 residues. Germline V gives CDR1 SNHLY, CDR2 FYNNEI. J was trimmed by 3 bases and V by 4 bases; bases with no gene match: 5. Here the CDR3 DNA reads TGTGCCAGCAGTGCCGGGACTAGCGGGAGCTATGGGGCCAACGTCCTGACTTTC. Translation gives CASSAGTSGSYGANVLTF.

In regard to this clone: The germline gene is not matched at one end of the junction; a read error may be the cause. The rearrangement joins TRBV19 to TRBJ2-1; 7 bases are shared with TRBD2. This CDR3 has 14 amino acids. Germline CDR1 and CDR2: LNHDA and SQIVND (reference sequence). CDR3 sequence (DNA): TGTGCCAGTGGTATCGGGACTACCTACAATGAGCAGTTCTTC. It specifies CASGIGTTYNEQFF.